A single sample is the source of the 26 T cell receptor beta chains below, sequenced in a study of OX40 agonist ivuxolimab in advanced cancers. The method was immunoSEQ multiplex PCR; TCRdb's version includes in-frame clones alone and lacks a portion of them. The table shows 45,000 to 65,000 clones, with 88% occurring only once. Source: CD4+ or CD8+ T cells sorted from blood, taken in a trial of the OX40 agonist ivuxolimab. Receptor source: an adult with an advanced solid tumor such as melanoma, head and neck, liver or kidney cancer.

V is TRBV2 and J is TRBJ1-2; 7 nucleotides match TRBD1. Germline V gene data show CDR1 as SNHLY and CDR2 as FYNNEI. This CDR3 is 12 amino acids long. The V and J ends lost 8 bases and 8 bases, in that order; junction bases with no gene match: 8. DNA of the CDR3: TGTGCCAGCGGGACAGCTTTTGGAGGCTACACCTTC. This gives the protein CASGTAFGGYTF.

The chain is built from TRBV15 and TRBJ1-6; the D is unclear. Germline CDR1 is LNHNV and CDR2 is YYDKDF (reference sequence). The CDR3 sequence is 12 residues long. Trimming took off 6 bases at V and 7 bases at J, with 7 bases between the two ends. The chain's CDR3 is CATRVNNSPLHF. As DNA, the CDR3 is TGTGCCACCAGGGTCAACAATTCACCCCTCCACTTT.

The J gene is TRBJ1-5, the V gene TRBV28, with D unresolved. The CDR3 extends over 14 amino acids. The germline V gene has CDR1 MDHEN and CDR2 SYDVKM. V lost 6 bases, J lost 0 bases, and 9 bases lay in between. CDR3 loop: CASRHGDSNQPQHF. The CDR3 DNA reads TGTGCCAGCAGACACGGGGATAGCAATCAGCCCCAGCATTTT.

The chain is built from TRBV19 and TRBJ2-1; the match to TRBD2 covers 9 bases. Germline CDR1 LNHDA, CDR2 SQIVND (reference sequence). CDR3 length: 16 amino acids. V trimming: 7 bases; J trimming: 4 bases; junction bases outside the gene matches: 11. CDR3 amino acids: CASNRPAGGGYNEQFF. The CDR3, as DNA: TGTGCCAGTAACCGTCCAGCGGGAGGAGGGTACAATGAGCAGTTCTTC.

This rearrangement joins TRBV28 to TRBJ1-2; no definite D call. This CDR3 contains 11 residues. With 3 bases removed from V and 4 bases from J, the gap between germline ends came to 3 bases. Germline CDR1 reads MDHEN; CDR2 reads SYDVKM. For the CDR3, the DNA is TGTGCCAGCAGTTTTACCTATGGCTACACCTTC. Amino acids: CASSFTYGYTF.

The chain combines TRBV29-1 with TRBJ2-5; D possibly uses TRBD1 or TRBD2 (5 bases each). Germline values: CDR1 SQVTM, CDR2 ANQGSEA. The CDR3 length is 14 residues. V was pared by 3 bases and J by 0 bases, with 11 bases between. CDR3 in amino acids: CSVDWDQYQETQYF. DNA for the CDR3: TGCAGCGTTGACTGGGACCAGTACCAAGAGACCCAGTACTTC.

For this clone: Other DNA sequences in the same sample also yield this CDR3. V usage is TRBV6-1 and J usage is TRBJ2-7; weak D call: TRBD2 (6 bases). This CDR3 region has 12 residues. Germline CDR1 and CDR2: MNHNS and SASEGT. Trimming pared 4 bases from V and 2 bases from J, leaving 6 bases between. The CDR3: CASSAGAYEQYF. As DNA, the CDR3 is TGTGCCAGCAGTGCGGGGGCCTACGAGCAGTACTTC.

The V call is TRBV13, the J call TRBJ1-6; perhaps TRBD1 as D (5 bases). The V and J ends lost 5 bases and 9 bases respectively, with 11 bases between them. This CDR3 is built from 13 residues. Germline CDR1 reads PRHDT; CDR2 reads FYEKMQ (reference sequence). The CDR3 reads CASSLPGSSPLHF. In DNA, the CDR3 is TGTGCCAGCAGCCTTCCAGGGAGTTCACCCCTCCACTTT.

The chain employs TRBV19 and TRBJ2-1, with 9 bases that match TRBD2. The CDR3 consists of 19 residues. Germline V gene lookup returns CDR1 LNHDA and CDR2 SQIVND (reference sequence). Trimming removed 3 bases from V and 4 bases from J; junction bases left unmatched: 16. The CDR3 reads CASSMPIPGLAGRYNEQFF. Written as DNA, the CDR3 is TGTGCCAGTAGTATGCCAATTCCCGGGCTAGCGGGACGATACAATGAGCAGTTCTTC.

The chain links TRBV5-1 to TRBJ1-5, with D perhaps matching TRBD1 (6 bases). Germline lookup yields CDR1 SGHRS and CDR2 YFSETQ. V was pared by 0 bases and J by 5 bases, with 12 bases between. The length of the CDR3 is 15 residues. CDR3 coding DNA: TGCGCCAGCAGCTTGGAAGGGGACACAGATCAGCCCCAGCATTTT. It encodes CASSLEGDTDQPQHF.

The CDR3 loop is CASSEAGGPKETQYF. The CDR3 DNA sequence: TGTGCCAGCAGTGAAGCCGGGGGGCCGAAAGAGACCCAGTACTTC. The chain is built from TRBV25-1 and TRBJ2-5, with D perhaps matching TRBD2 (7 bases). Germline values: CDR1 MGHDK, CDR2 SYGVNS. This CDR3 has 15 residues. V lost 2 bases and J 3 bases, leaving 13 bases between the germline ends.

This chain joins TRBV19 and TRBJ1-2; D is ambiguous. Germline CDR1 LNHDA, CDR2 SQIVND (reference sequence). This CDR3 contains 12 residues. Trimming pared 0 bases from V and 8 bases from J, leaving 7 bases between. In DNA, the CDR3 is TGTGCCAGTAGTATAGAGGAAGGCGGCTACACCTTC. This encodes CASSIEEGGYTF.

The rearrangement uses TRBV7-8 and TRBJ2-4; D is ambiguous. Between the trimmed V and J ends, which lost 3 bases and 3 bases, there was a span of 9 bases. The CDR3 runs 14 residues. Germline V CDR1 and CDR2: SGHVS, FQNEAQ. The CDR3 coding sequence is TGTGCCAGCAGCTTCCTCACCAGCAAAAACATTCAGTACTTC. Translating gives CASSFLTSKNIQYF.

This chain connects TRBV30 to TRBJ1-1; tentative D call: TRBD1 (6 bases). The V end was cut by 3 bases, the J end by 3 bases, with 14 bases between. CDR1 is GTSNPN and CDR2 is SVGIG in the germline V gene (reference sequence). The CDR3 covers 14 residues. DNA for the CDR3: TGTGCCTGGAGGGGGGACACGTCGTACACTGAAGCTTTCTTT. Encoded protein: CAWRGDTSYTEAFF.

The chain is built from TRBV7-2 and TRBJ2-1; D call uncertain. The V gene lost 1 base and the J gene lost 15 bases, with 13 bases spanning the gap. The CDR3 spans 12 residues. The germline V gene encodes CDR1 SGHTA and CDR2 FQGNSA. CDR3 amino acids: CASSLGSSSSFF. For the CDR3, the DNA is TGTGCCAGCAGCTTAGGTAGTTCCTCTTCGTTCTTC.

This chain joins TRBV7-8 and TRBJ1-2, with D possibly matching TRBD1 (6 bases). This CDR3 is 13 amino acids long. Trimming left V 5 bases short and J 5 bases short, with 12 bases between. CDR1 is SGHVS and CDR2 is FQNEAQ in the germline V gene. CDR3 residues: CASSPQGPYGYTF. Here the CDR3 DNA reads TGTGCCAGCAGCCCCCAGGGGCCGTATGGCTACACCTTC.

The chain's CDR3 is CASSVGDRDGNTIYF. The CDR3 region has the DNA TGCGCCAGCAGCGTGGGGGACAGGGATGGAAACACCATATATTTT. The J gene is TRBJ1-3, the V gene TRBV5-1, with 9 bases aligning to TRBD1. V was pared by 4 bases and J by 3 bases, with 5 bases of the junction left unmatched. The CDR3 loop spans 15 amino acids. Per germline, CDR1 SGHRS and CDR2 YFSETQ. Based on the CDR3 plus reference TRBV5-1 and TRBJ1-3, the full variable domain is KAGVTQTPRYLIKTRGQQVTLSCSPISGHRSVSWYQQTPGQGLQFLFEYFSETQRNKGNFPGRFSGRQFSNSRSEMNVSTLELGDSALYLCASSVGDRDGNTIYFGEGSWLTVV.

V and J are TRBV7-6 and TRBJ2-5; perhaps TRBD2 as D (5 bases). The CDR3 has 12 amino acids. From germline, CDR1 is SGHVS and CDR2 FNYEAQ. Trimming cost V 5 bases and J 9 bases, with 13 bases left between them. The CDR3 region has the DNA TGTGCCAGCAGCCCCGATCTGGGAGCCCAGTACTTC. This translates into CASSPDLGAQYF.

This clone appeared a single time. V gene TRBV21-1 combines with J gene TRBJ1-4; the table assigns TRBD1, which was not confirmed against the DNA. TRBV21-1 is a known pseudogene. The CDR3 spans 14 residues. In DNA, the CDR3 is TGTGCCAGCAAGGTGAAGACAGGGAGGGAAAAACTGTTTTTT. Translating it yields CASKVKTGREKLFF.

This clone was seen only a few times. The chain is built from TRBV6-7 and TRBJ2-1; D tentatively reads TRBD1 or TRBD2 (6 bases each). TRBV6-7 is an ORF, and what it does is uncertain. The CDR3 spans 16 residues. The V gene lost 2 bases and the J gene lost 0 bases, with 11 bases spanning the gap. CDR3 residues: CASSYPEGGSYNEQFF. The CDR3, as DNA: TGTGCCAGCAGTTACCCGGAGGGGGGCTCCTACAATGAGCAGTTCTTC.

This clone was detected only once. Here the CDR3 DNA reads TGCGCCAGCAGCCAAGGAAGCCTTACTAGCGTAGGCGGGCAGTACTTC. Its protein is CASSQGSLTSVGGQYF. This sequence joins TRBV4-1 and TRBJ2-7, with 7 bases aligning to TRBD2. This CDR3 comprises 16 residues. With V trimmed by 1 base and J by 9 bases, 15 bases remained unmatched. CDR1 MGHRA and CDR2 YSYEKL come from the germline V gene.

Only a few counts were recorded for this clone. The chain joins TRBV19 to TRBJ1-4; 9 nucleotides agree with TRBD1. Germline CDR1 reads LNHDA; CDR2 reads SQIVND (reference sequence). CDR3 size: 18 residues. Trimming took 6 bases from V and 0 from J; bases not matched to a gene: 11. The CDR3 DNA follows: TGTGCCAGTAGCAGGACCGGGACAGGGAGATCAACTAATGAAAAACTGTTTTTT. It specifies CASSRTGTGRSTNEKLFF.

V is TRBV6-5 and J is TRBJ1-1; D remains ambiguous. Germline V gene sequence: CDR1 MNHEY, CDR2 SVGAGI. V was cut by 0 bases and J by 4 bases, with 9 bases left in between. This CDR3 spans 14 amino acids. CDR3 bases: TGTGCCAGCAGTTACTCTGCTAGGGCCACTGAAGCTTTCTTT. It translates to CASSYSARATEAFF.

The chain employs TRBV6-4 and TRBJ2-1; 9 bases are shared with TRBD2. This CDR3 contains 15 residues. V gave up 2 bases and J gave up 4 bases; unmatched junction bases: 3. Germline-derived CDR1 and CDR2 are MRHNA and SNTAGT. CDR3 bases: TGTGCCAGCAGTGACGTTGCGGGAGGGTACAATGAGCAGTTCTTC. As protein: CASSDVAGGYNEQFF.

The chain joins TRBV14 to TRBJ1-2; D is ambiguous. The CDR3 contains 14 residues. Germline lookup yields CDR1 SGHDN and CDR2 FVKESK. V was shortened by 1 base and J by 6 bases, with 12 bases between the two germline ends. The CDR3 DNA is TGTGCCAGCAGCCAAGCCCGCAGAAGAAATGGCTACACCTTC. Its translation: CASSQARRRNGYTF.

The chain is built from TRBV9 and TRBJ1-2; no clear D. V was trimmed by 4 bases and J by 8 bases, leaving 15 bases between them. Germline loops: CDR1 SGDLS, CDR2 YYNGEE. The CDR3 contains 13 residues. The CDR3 loop is CASSQGPEGGYTF. The CDR3 coding sequence is TGTGCCAGCAGCCAAGGCCCTGAGGGCGGCTACACCTTC.